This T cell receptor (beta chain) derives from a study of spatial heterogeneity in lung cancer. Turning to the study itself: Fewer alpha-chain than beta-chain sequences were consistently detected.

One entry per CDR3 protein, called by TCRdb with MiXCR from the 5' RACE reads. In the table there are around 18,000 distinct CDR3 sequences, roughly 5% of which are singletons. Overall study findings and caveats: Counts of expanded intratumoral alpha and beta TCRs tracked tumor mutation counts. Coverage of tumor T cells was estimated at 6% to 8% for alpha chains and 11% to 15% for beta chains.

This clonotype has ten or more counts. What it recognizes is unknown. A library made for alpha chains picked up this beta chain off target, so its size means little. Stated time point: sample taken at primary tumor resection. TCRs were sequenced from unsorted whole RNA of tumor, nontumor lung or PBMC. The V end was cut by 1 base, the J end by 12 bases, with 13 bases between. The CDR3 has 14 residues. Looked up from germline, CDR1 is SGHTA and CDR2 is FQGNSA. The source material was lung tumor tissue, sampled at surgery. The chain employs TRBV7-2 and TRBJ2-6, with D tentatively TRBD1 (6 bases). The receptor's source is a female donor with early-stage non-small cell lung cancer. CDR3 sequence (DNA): TGTGCCAGCAGCTTAGAACGAGGGGGTTCCGTCCTGACTTTC. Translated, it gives CASSLERGGSVLTF.